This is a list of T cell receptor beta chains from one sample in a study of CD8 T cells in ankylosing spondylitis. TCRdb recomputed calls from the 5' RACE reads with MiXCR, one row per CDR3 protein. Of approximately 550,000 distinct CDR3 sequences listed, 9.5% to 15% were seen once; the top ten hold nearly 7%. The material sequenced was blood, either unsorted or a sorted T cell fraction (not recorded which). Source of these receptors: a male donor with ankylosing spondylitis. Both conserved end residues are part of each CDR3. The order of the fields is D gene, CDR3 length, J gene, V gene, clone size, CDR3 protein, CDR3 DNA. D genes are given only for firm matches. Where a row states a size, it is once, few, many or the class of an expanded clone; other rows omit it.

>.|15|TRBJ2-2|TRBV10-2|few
CASRFLNTNTGELFF
TGCGCCAGCCGGTTCTTAAATACCAACACCGGGGAGCTGTTTTTT
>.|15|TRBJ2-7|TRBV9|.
CASSSGGQGANEQYF
TGTGCCAGCAGCTCGGGGGGGCAGGGGGCTAACGAGCAGTACTTC
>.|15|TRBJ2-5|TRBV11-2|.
CASSSRDTYQETQYF
TGTGCCAGCAGCTCCCGGGACACTTACCAAGAGACCCAGTACTTC
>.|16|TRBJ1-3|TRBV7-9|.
CASSLESAGSGNTIYF
TGTGCCAGCAGCTTAGAGTCGGCAGGCTCTGGAAACACCATATATTTT
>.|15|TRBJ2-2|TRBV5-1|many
CASSWDPSNTGELFF
TGCGCCAGCAGCTGGGACCCCTCGAACACCGGGGAGCTGTTTTTT
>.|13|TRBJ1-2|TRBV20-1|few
CSARDRTNYGYTF
TGCAGTGCTAGAGATCGGACTAACTATGGCTACACCTTC
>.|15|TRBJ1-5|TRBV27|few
CASSFLDGLGQPQHF
TGTGCCAGCAGTTTCTTGGACGGCTTGGGACAGCCCCAGCATTTT
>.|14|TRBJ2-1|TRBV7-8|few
CASSLVGGYDEQFF
TGTGCCAGCAGCTTAGTTGGCGGTTACGATGAGCAGTTCTTC
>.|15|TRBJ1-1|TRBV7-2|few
CASSPGGGWGTEAFF
TGTGCCAGCAGTCCTGGTGGGGGATGGGGCACTGAAGCTTTCTTT
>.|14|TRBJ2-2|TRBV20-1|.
CSASIGGNTGELFF
TGCAGTGCTAGTATCGGGGGAAACACCGGGGAGCTGTTTTTT
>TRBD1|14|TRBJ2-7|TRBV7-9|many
CASSLAGTGDEQYF
TGTGCCAGCAGCTTAGCCGGGACAGGGGACGAGCAGTACTTC
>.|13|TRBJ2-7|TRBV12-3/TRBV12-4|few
CASSLGRRDPQYF
TGTGCCAGCAGTTTAGGCCGGAGGGACCCCCAGTACTTC
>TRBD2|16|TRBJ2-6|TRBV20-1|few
CSARLAGKFGANVLTF
TGCAGTGCAAGACTAGCGGGGAAATTTGGGGCCAACGTCCTGACTTTC
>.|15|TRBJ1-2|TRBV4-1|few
CASSAFVQGGYGYTF
TGCGCCAGCAGCGCATTTGTGCAGGGCGGCTATGGCTACACCTTC
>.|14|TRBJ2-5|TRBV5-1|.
CASSSGVDWETQYF
TGCGCCAGCAGCTCGGGAGTGGATTGGGAGACCCAGTACTTC
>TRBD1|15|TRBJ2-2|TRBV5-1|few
CASSPQGARTGELFF
TGCGCCAGCAGCCCACAGGGGGCGCGGACCGGGGAGCTGTTTTTT
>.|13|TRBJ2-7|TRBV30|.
CAWSVGLSYEQYF
TGTGCCTGGAGTGTAGGTCTCTCCTACGAGCAGTACTTC
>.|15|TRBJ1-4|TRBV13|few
CASSLEGTSNEKLFF
TGTGCCAGCAGCTTAGAAGGGACAAGTAATGAAAAACTGTTTTTT
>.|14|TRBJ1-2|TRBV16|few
CASSISRTDYGYTF
TGTGCCAGCAGTATCTCCAGGACAGACTATGGCTACACCTTC
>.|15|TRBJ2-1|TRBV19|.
CASSIGGRVYNEQFF
TGTGCCAGTAGTATCGGGGGCAGGGTCTACAATGAGCAGTTCTTC
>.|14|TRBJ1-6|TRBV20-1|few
CSARAARGSSPLHF
TGCAGTGCTAGAGCCGCCAGGGGTAGCTCACCCCTCCACTTT
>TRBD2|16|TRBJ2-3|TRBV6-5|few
CASSYASGRVTDTQYF
TGTGCCAGCAGTTACGCTAGCGGGAGGGTTACAGATACGCAGTATTTT
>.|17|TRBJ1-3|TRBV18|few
CASSPQNGILSGNTIYF
TGTGCCAGCTCACCACAGAACGGAATCCTCTCTGGAAACACCATATATTTT
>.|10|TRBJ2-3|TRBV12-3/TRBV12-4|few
CAVNVDTQYF
TGTGCCGTCAACGTAGATACGCAGTATTTT
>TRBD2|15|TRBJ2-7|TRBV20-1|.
CSARDAAAGDDEQYF
TGCAGTGCTAGAGATGCAGCGGCGGGAGACGACGAGCAGTACTTC
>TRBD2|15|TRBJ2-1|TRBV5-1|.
CASTNLAGRPNEQFF
TGCGCCAGCACCAATCTAGCGGGGCGACCCAATGAGCAGTTCTTC
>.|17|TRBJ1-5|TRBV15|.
CATSIGTRGGSNQPQHF
TGTGCCACCAGCATCGGGACACGCGGGGGGTCCAATCAGCCCCAGCATTTT
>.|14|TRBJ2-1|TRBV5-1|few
CASSFEPDYREQFF
TGCGCCAGCAGCTTCGAGCCAGATTATCGAGAGCAGTTCTTC
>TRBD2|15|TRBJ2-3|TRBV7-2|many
CASSSRGLATDTQYF
TGTGCCAGCAGCTCCAGGGGACTAGCGACAGATACGCAGTATTTT
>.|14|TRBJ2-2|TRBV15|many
CATSTGGNTGELFF
TGTGCCACCAGCACCGGAGGGAACACCGGGGAGCTGTTTTTT
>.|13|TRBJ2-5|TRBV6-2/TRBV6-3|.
CASSIGEQGTQYF
TGTGCCAGCAGCATAGGGGAACAGGGTACCCAGTACTTC
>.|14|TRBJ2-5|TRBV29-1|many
CSVDGQGRQETQYF
TGCAGCGTTGATGGGCAGGGTAGGCAAGAGACCCAGTACTTC
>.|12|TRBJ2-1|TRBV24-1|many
CATSELGDTQFF
TGTGCCACCAGTGAGCTGGGAGATACGCAGTTCTTC
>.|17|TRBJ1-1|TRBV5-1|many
CASSLLRQGGLGTEAFF
TGCGCCAGCAGCTTGCTTCGGCAGGGAGGATTGGGCACTGAAGCTTTCTTT
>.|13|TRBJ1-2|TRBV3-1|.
CASSHPRGVGYTF
TGTGCCAGCAGCCACCCCCGGGGGGTTGGCTACACCTTC
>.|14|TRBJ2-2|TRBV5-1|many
CASTREGNTGELFF
TGCGCCAGCACTCGAGAAGGGAACACCGGGGAGCTGTTTTTT
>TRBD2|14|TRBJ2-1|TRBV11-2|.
CASSVSGTSGEQFF
TGTGCCAGCAGCGTCTCCGGGACTAGCGGTGAGCAGTTCTTC
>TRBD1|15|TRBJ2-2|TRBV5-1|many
CASSRDSPNTGELFF
TGTGCCAGCAGCCGGGACAGCCCGAACACCGGGGAGCTGTTTTTT
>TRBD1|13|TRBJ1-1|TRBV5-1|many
CASSLEGQGEAFF
TGCGCCAGCAGCTTGGAGGGACAGGGTGAAGCTTTCTTT
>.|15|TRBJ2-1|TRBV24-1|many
CATSETKRDPNEQFF
TGTGCCACCAGTGAAACAAAGAGGGACCCCAATGAGCAGTTCTTC
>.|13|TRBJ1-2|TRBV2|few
CASSERGRNGYTF
TGTGCCAGCAGTGAAAGGGGTCGAAATGGCTACACCTTC
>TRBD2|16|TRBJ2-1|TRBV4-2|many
CASSQVSGGRYNEQFF
TGTGCCAGCAGCCAAGTCTCCGGGGGGAGGTACAATGAGCAGTTCTTC
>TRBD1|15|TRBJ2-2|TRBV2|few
CASRKGAEPTGELFF
TGTGCCAGCAGAAAGGGGGCAGAGCCCACCGGGGAGCTGTTTTTT
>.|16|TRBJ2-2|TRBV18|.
CASSPMSRGRTGELFF
TGTGCCAGCTCACCTATGTCCAGGGGCCGAACCGGGGAGCTGTTTTTT
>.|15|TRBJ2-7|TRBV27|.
CASSLVVSRQDEQYF
TGTGCCAGCAGTTTAGTCGTTAGCAGACAAGACGAGCAGTACTTC
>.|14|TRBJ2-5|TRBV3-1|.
CASTRVGPEETQYF
TGTGCCAGCACCCGAGTTGGACCGGAAGAGACCCAGTACTTC
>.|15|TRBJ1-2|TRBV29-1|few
CSVVLMGFGFNGYTF
TGCAGCGTTGTTTTAATGGGCTTCGGGTTCAATGGCTACACCTTC
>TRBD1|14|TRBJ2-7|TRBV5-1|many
CASSAGQGPYEQYF
TGCGCCAGCAGCGCCGGACAGGGGCCCTACGAGCAGTACTTC
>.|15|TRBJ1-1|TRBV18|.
CASSYDGGRKAEAFF
TGTGCCAGCTCCTACGACGGGGGGCGTAAAGCTGAAGCTTTCTTT
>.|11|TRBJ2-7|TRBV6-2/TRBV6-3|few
CASSYRYEQYF
TGTGCCAGCAGTTACCGATACGAGCAGTACTTC
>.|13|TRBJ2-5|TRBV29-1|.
CSVEQGGAETQYF
TGCAGCGTTGAACAGGGGGGTGCGGAGACCCAGTACTTC
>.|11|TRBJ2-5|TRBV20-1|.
CSARDEETQYF
TGCAGTGCTAGAGATGAAGAGACCCAGTACTTC
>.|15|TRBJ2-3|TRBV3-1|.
CASSQALQIADTQYF
TGTGCCAGCAGCCAAGCCCTACAGATTGCAGATACGCAGTATTTT
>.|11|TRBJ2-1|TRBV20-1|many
CSARGYGEQFF
TGCAGTGCTAGAGGTTATGGTGAGCAGTTCTTC
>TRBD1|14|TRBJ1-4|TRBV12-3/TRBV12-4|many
CASSLAGGWEKLFF
TGTGCCAGCAGTCTGGCAGGGGGCTGGGAAAAACTGTTTTTT
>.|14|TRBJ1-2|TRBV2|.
CASSENREPYGYTF
TGTGCCAGCAGTGAAAACCGGGAGCCCTATGGCTACACCTTC